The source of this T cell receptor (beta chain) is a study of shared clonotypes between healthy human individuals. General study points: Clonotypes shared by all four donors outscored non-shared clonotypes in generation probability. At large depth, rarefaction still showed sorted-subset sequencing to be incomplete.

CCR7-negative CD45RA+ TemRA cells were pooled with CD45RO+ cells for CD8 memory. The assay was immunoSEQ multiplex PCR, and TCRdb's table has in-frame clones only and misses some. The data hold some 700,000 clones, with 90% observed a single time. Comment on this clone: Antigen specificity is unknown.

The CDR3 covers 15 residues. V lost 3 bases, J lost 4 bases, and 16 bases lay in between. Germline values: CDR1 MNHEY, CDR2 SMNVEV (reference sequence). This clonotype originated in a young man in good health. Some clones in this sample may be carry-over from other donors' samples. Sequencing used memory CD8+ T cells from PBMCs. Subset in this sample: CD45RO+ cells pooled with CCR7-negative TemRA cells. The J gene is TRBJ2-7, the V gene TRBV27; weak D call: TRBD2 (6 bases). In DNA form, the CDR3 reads TGTGCCAGCAGTTTGGTCCCGACCCGGGGGTACGAGCAGTACTTC. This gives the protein CASSLVPTRGYEQYF.